This paragraph reports one TCR beta chain. The naive CD8 fraction comprised CD45RO-negative cells positively selected for CCR7 and excluded terminally differentiated effector memory CD45RA+ cells. Adult donors, all healthy and HIV-negative, had no recent acute infections or vaccinations. The data belong to a study of shared clonotypes between healthy human individuals. Per the germline V gene, CDR1 is MDHEN and CDR2 is SYDVKM. The CDR3 has 14 residues. The V end was cut by 1 base, the J end by 5 bases, with 11 bases between. TCRdb keeps only in-frame clones here, not all; method: immunoSEQ multiplex PCR. The repertoire holds approximately 1.9 million clones, about 94% seen once, with around 1.7% in the top ten.

This clonotype was sampled from a young man in good health. Some clones in this sample may be carry-over from other donors' samples. The specimen sequenced was naive CD8+ T cells from PBMCs. The gene calls are TRBV28 and TRBJ1-2, with D unresolved. The CDR3, as DNA: TGTGCCAGCAGTTTATCAGGCCTCTGGTATGGCTACACCTTC. Its translation is CASSLSGLWYGYTF.